This T cell receptor beta chain was documented in a study of metastatic and nonmetastatic thyroid tumors. In the study overall: Repertoire data that came from the blood and tumor or nodule tissue of malignant and benign thyroid patients were compared. General study points: Significantly greater TCR beta diversity was reportedly found in malignant thyroid tumors than in benign nodules (in blood and tumor).

There were no patients who had received any treatment before thyroid surgery. Germline V gene data show CDR1 as GTSNPN and CDR2 as SVGIG (reference sequence). Trimming at V came to 0 bases and at J to 0 bases, leaving 9 bases not matched to a gene. The CDR3 runs 18 residues. This clone was counted at least ten times. Its specificity is unknown. As originally analysed: The study built a papillary thyroid cancer distant-metastasis classifier from CDR3 differences across clinicopathological groups. TCRdb reanalyzed the PCR reads via MiXCR. The V and J calls were determined by TCRdb, not by the authors. The table shows roughly 58,000 clones, with just over 4% occurring only once.

Sequenced: blood. This chain links TRBV30 with TRBJ2-3, with TRBD2 matching over 10 bases. The TCR sequence derives from a female donor with papillary thyroid cancer or a benign thyroid nodule (not recorded which). Some clones in this sample may be carry-over from other donors' samples. The CDR3 spells CAWSVRWSSGRSTDTQYF. CDR3 sequence (DNA): TGTGCCTGGAGTGTACGGTGGTCTAGCGGGAGAAGCACAGATACGCAGTATTTT.